These T cell receptor beta chains were read from a single sample in a study of cytomegalovirus exposure and HLA in healthy donors. Measured with immunoSEQ multiplex PCR; TCRdb has only the in-frame clones, and not every one. The table lists around 250,000 clones, 90% of them singletons. Sequencing used PBMCs. These receptors were taken from a woman aged 25 to 39 in good health and CMV-seronegative. Both conserved end residues are part of each CDR3. The order of the fields is J gene, V gene, CDR3 protein.

TRBJ1-1 | TRBV9 | CASSVVAGRNTEAFF
TRBJ1-3 | TRBV5-6 | CASSFLGAGGNTIYF
TRBJ1-1 | TRBV7-3 | CASSLAGNTEAFF
TRBJ2-7 | TRBV5-1 | CASSPTGYIYEQYF
TRBJ2-7 | TRBV15 | CATSRVVAGGPSEQYF
TRBJ2-1 | TRBV11-1 | CASSLGPGAHEQFF
TRBJ2-7 | TRBV7-9 | CASSPGQLYEQYF
TRBJ2-3 | TRBV9 | CASSVAGGRRADTQYF
TRBJ1-2 | TRBV4-1 | CASSHRTDYGYTF
TRBJ2-7 | TRBV5-1 | CASSSLSLTSGSEEQYF
TRBJ2-7 | TRBV5-1 | CASSLTGTSGKYEQYF
TRBJ2-2 | TRBV7-9 | CASSALGVAAYTGELFF
TRBJ2-2 | TRBV4-3 | CASSQVAAGGVYPGELFF
TRBJ2-3 | TRBV7-8 | CASSLEVGGLDTQYF
TRBJ2-3 | TRBV27 | CATTGTATDTQYF
TRBJ2-5 | TRBV7-9 | CASIESGQSGETQYF
TRBJ2-7 | TRBV14 | CASSQVRGNEQYF
TRBJ1-2 | TRBV7-3 | CASSLFPRVGGYTF
TRBJ2-7 | TRBV5-6 | CASSLGQGAEQYF
TRBJ2-7 | TRBV27 | CASSFEREQYF
TRBJ2-7 | TRBV7-2 | CASSLAAGVSEQYF
TRBJ2-3 | TRBV9 | CASSGSLVLAGVGDTQYF
TRBJ2-7 | TRBV11-2 | CASSLVGRYEQYF
TRBJ2-3 | TRBV30 | CAWSGRRGSTDTQYF
TRBJ1-4 | TRBV11-2 | CASSDIRRSKKLFF
TRBJ2-1 | TRBV7-3 | CASSTEASGATYNEQFF
TRBJ2-7 | TRBV28 | CASRDLLEQYF
TRBJ1-4 | TRBV7-9 | CASSLVALVGNNEKLFF
TRBJ2-3 | TRBV28 | CASNSNGRADTQYF
TRBJ2-1 | TRBV10-2 | CASSDAGGGGWGYTHEQFF
TRBJ2-7 | TRBV18 | CASSPGLVNSYEQYF
TRBJ2-2 | TRBV5-1 | CASTLTLYTGELFF